Listed below are T cell receptor beta chains from one sample, sequenced in a study of T cell clones after liver transplantation. Data came from immunoSEQ multiplex PCR; TCRdb stores just in-frame clones and leaves some out. This sample carries tens of thousands of clones, more than 90% of them seen once, and the ten largest clones take less than 3%. The specimen was CD4+ T cells from blood, collected before liver transplant. Receptor source: a human donor who received a liver transplant. Both conserved end residues are part of each CDR3. The order of the fields is J gene, V gene, D gene, clone size, CDR3 protein, CDR3 DNA. A D gene is named only where the DNA matches it firmly. Size values are once, few and many counts, or a class for expanded clones, and some rows have none.

TRBJ2-7	TRBV15	NA	NA	CATSPRTLSYEQYF	TGTGCCACCAGCCCACGGACTCTGAGCTACGAGCAGTACTTC
TRBJ2-7	TRBV7-9	NA	medium-sized	CASHSLSGDTYEQYF	TGTGCCAGCCACAGCTTATCGGGGGACACCTACGAGCAGTACTTC
TRBJ1-5	TRBV5-6	NA	NA	CASSRKGQPQHF	TGTGCCAGCAGTAGGAAGGGCCAGCCCCAGCATTTT
TRBJ2-7	TRBV11-3	TRBD2	NA	CASSLGREGYEQYF	TGTGCCAGCAGCTTAGGGCGGGAGGGGTACGAGCAGTACTTC
TRBJ2-7	TRBV19	NA	once	CASTSRTAPYEQYF	TGTGCCAGTACCTCTCGGACTGCTCCCTACGAGCAGTACTTC
TRBJ2-7	TRBV10-1	NA	NA	CAIPPLYYEQYF	TGCGCCATCCCGCCTCTGTACTACGAGCAGTACTTC
TRBJ2-7	TRBV18	NA	NA	CASSPGHGEQYF	TGTGCCAGCTCACCGGGACACGGGGAGCAGTACTTC
TRBJ2-2	TRBV2	NA	NA	CASSEEIFGAGELFF	TGTGCCAGCAGTGAGGAGATTTTCGGAGCCGGGGAGCTGTTTTTT
TRBJ2-1	TRBV11-2	TRBD2	NA	CASSQPAGGSYNEQFF	TGTGCCAGCAGCCAACCAGCGGGAGGGTCCTACAATGAGCAGTTCTTC
TRBJ2-5	TRBV2	NA	NA	CASSAGTRGTETQYF	TGTGCCAGCAGCGCCGGGACCAGAGGGACCGAGACCCAGTACTTC
TRBJ2-3	TRBV5-8	NA	NA	CASSLEASVSTDTQYF	TGTGCCAGCAGCTTGGAGGCTAGCGTTAGCACAGATACGCAGTATTTT
TRBJ1-5	TRBV5-8	TRBD1	NA	CASSFDRGGGQPQHF	TGTGCCAGCAGCTTCGACAGGGGTGGAGGACAGCCCCAGCATTTT
TRBJ1-2	TRBV7-9	TRBD1	NA	CASSQGADYGYTF	TGTGCCAGCAGCCAGGGGGCCGACTATGGCTACACCTTC
TRBJ2-4	TRBV2	NA	NA	CAGRTDKNIQYF	TGTGCCGGACGGACAGACAAAAACATTCAGTACTTC
TRBJ2-1	TRBV5-1	TRBD2	NA	CASSSGLAATMEQFF	TGCGCCAGCAGCTCGGGACTAGCGGCCACGATGGAGCAGTTCTTC
TRBJ2-7	TRBV6-5	TRBD2	NA	CASSYSSGGAYEQYF	TGTGCCAGCAGTTACTCTAGCGGGGGGGCCTACGAGCAGTACTTC
TRBJ2-5	TRBV5-6	NA	NA	CASSSDQPGTQYF	TGTGCCAGCAGCTCCGATCAGCCCGGGACCCAGTACTTC
TRBJ1-5	TRBV28	TRBD1	NA	CASSLMVTGVADQPQHF	TGTGCCAGCAGTCTAATGGTGACAGGGGTGGCGGATCAGCCCCAGCATTTT
TRBJ2-4	TRBV27	TRBD1	NA	CASSDRGNIQYF	TGTGCCAGCAGTGACAGGGGAAACATTCAGTACTTC
TRBJ2-5	TRBV6-5	NA	NA	CASSYERGRVGTQYF	TGTGCCAGCAGTTATGAACGGGGCCGGGTTGGGACCCAGTACTTC
TRBJ2-3	TRBV6-6	NA	NA	CASSYDTDTQYF	TGTGCCAGCAGTTACGACACAGATACGCAGTATTTT
TRBJ1-5	TRBV19	NA	NA	CASSIFNQPQHF	TGTGCCAGTAGTATCTTCAATCAGCCCCAGCATTTT
TRBJ1-1	TRBV9	NA	NA	CASSSSGDMRRAEAFF	TGTGCCAGCAGCTCCTCGGGGGACATGAGAAGGGCCGAAGCTTTCTTT
TRBJ2-7	TRBV7-2	TRBD2	NA	CASSFSGSSYEQYF	TGTGCCAGCAGCTTTAGCGGGAGCTCCTACGAGCAGTACTTC
TRBJ1-5	TRBV2	NA	NA	CASKRDNNQPQHF	TGTGCCAGCAAAAGGGACAATAATCAGCCCCAGCATTTT
TRBJ1-1	TRBV5-8	TRBD1	NA	CASSLRGRFMDTEAFF	TGTGCCAGCAGCCTCAGGGGGCGCTTTATGGACACTGAAGCTTTCTTT
TRBJ1-1	TRBV5-1	TRBD1	NA	CASNYRGNTEAFF	TGCGCCAGCAACTACAGGGGGAACACTGAAGCTTTCTTT
TRBJ1-1	TRBV11-2	NA	NA	CASQGLKRTEAFF	TGTGCCAGTCAGGGACTCAAACGAACTGAAGCTTTCTTT
TRBJ2-3	TRBV5-1	TRBD1	NA	CASSSGQGNLDTQYF	TGCGCCAGCAGTTCCGGACAGGGAAACTTAGATACGCAGTATTTT
TRBJ1-2	TRBV6-5	NA	NA	CASSYSIGGNYGYTF	TGTGCCAGCAGTTACTCGATAGGGGGAAACTATGGCTACACCTTC
TRBJ2-1	TRBV5-1	TRBD2	once	CASSSGTSSIEQFF	TGCGCCAGCAGCTCGGGGACTAGTTCGATTGAGCAGTTCTTC
TRBJ1-2	TRBV5-1	NA	NA	CASSSAPSDNYGYTF	TGCGCCAGCAGCTCTGCCCCCTCCGATAACTATGGCTACACCTTC
TRBJ1-5	TRBV19	TRBD1	NA	CASSIGTGNQPQHF	TGTGCCAGTAGTATAGGGACAGGTAATCAGCCCCAGCATTTT
TRBJ2-5	TRBV18	TRBD1	NA	CASSPPSTGQETQYF	TGTGCCAGCTCACCACCGTCGACAGGGCAAGAGACCCAGTACTTC
TRBJ2-5	TRBV5-6	TRBD2	once	CASSQGLGRGQETQYF	TGTGCCAGCAGCCAGGGACTAGGGCGGGGTCAAGAGACCCAGTACTTC
TRBJ2-1	TRBV7-9	NA	NA	CASTGLGDEQFF	TGTGCCAGCACCGGGCTGGGGGACGAGCAGTTCTTC
TRBJ2-2	TRBV19	NA	NA	CASSIDPTYGELFF	TGTGCCAGTAGTATAGATCCCACCTACGGGGAGCTGTTTTTT